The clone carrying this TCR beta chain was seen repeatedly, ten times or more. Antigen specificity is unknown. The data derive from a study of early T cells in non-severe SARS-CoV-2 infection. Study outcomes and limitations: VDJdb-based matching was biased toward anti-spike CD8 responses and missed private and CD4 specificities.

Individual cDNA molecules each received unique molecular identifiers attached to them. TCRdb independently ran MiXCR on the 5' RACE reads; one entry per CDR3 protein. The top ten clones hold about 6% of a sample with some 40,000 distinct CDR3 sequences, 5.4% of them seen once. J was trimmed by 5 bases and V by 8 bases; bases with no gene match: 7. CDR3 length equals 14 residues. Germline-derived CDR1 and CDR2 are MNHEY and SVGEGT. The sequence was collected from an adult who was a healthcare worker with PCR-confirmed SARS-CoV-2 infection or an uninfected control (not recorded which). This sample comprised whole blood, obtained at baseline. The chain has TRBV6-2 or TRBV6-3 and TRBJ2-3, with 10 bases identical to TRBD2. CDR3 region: CASRSSGSGDTQYF. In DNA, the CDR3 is TGTGCCAGCCGATCTAGCGGGAGTGGAGATACGCAGTATTTT.